One sample yielded the 15 T cell receptor beta chains listed below, sequenced in a study of blood T cell repertoires in COVID-19. Here immunoSEQ multiplex PCR was the method, and the copy in TCRdb shows in-frame clones only, minus some. The sample lists 200,000 to 300,000 clones, approximately 88% seen once, with around 25% in the top ten. Sequencing used peripheral blood. The receptors stem from a man between 35 and 55 years old with acute or convalescent COVID-19.

This clone has a single count. The chain uses TRBV2 and TRBJ1-4, with 8 bases aligning to TRBD1. Germline V CDR1 and CDR2: SNHLY, FYNNEI. The V gene end was trimmed by 5 bases and the J gene end by 7 bases; junction bases not matched to a gene: 6. The CDR3 runs to 14 residues. The CDR3 DNA reads as TGTGCCAGCAGTTGGGACAGGTTACCTGAAAAACTGTTTTTT. It encodes CASSWDRLPEKLFF.

V is TRBV30 and J is TRBJ2-3; 8 bases are a match to TRBD2. Germline V gene lookup returns CDR1 GTSNPN and CDR2 SVGIG (reference sequence). This CDR3 region has 16 residues. J gave up 3 bases and V 0 bases, and 8 bases lay outside the gene matches. The CDR3 DNA follows: TGTGCCTGGAGTGTTGGGTCAGCGGGAGTAACAGATACGCAGTATTTT. Its protein is CAWSVGSAGVTDTQYF.

The rearrangement links TRBV10-1 to TRBJ2-3, with a possible D match to TRBD2 (5 bases). Per germline, CDR1 WNHNN and CDR2 SYGVQD (reference sequence). Trimming pared 6 bases from V and 2 bases from J, leaving 15 bases between. This CDR3 spans 15 amino acids. CDR3 coding DNA: TGCGCCAGCAGCCTTCGGGGAGCGATCACAGATACGCAGTATTTT. This translates into CASSLRGAITDTQYF.

The chain is built from TRBV6-4 and TRBJ1-1; D is unresolved. The germline CDR1 and CDR2 sequences are MRHNA and SNTAGT. The CDR3 runs 15 residues. V shed 2 bases and J shed 6 bases, with 16 bases lying between them. The CDR3 DNA reads TGTGCCAGCAGTGACGAGGTTTCCCCTCGCGCTGAAGCTTTCTTT. Translated: CASSDEVSPRAEAFF.

The chain is built from TRBV5-4 and TRBJ2-3; 7 bases agree with TRBD1. The V gene's germline CDR1 is SGHNT and CDR2 YYREEE (reference sequence). Trimming at V came to 3 bases and at J to 8 bases, leaving 9 bases not matched to a gene. This CDR3 is 14 amino acids long. The chain's CDR3 is CASSSQQGSGTQYF. The CDR3 DNA reads as TGTGCCAGCAGCTCGCAACAGGGGTCGGGTACGCAGTATTTT.

This chain links TRBV19 with TRBJ2-2; no firm D call. From germline, CDR1 is LNHDA and CDR2 SQIVND (reference sequence). V lost 5 bases to trimming and J lost 3 bases, with 10 bases between them. There are 14 residues in the CDR3. In nucleotides, the CDR3 is TGTGCCAGTAGTGGTACAGCCGACACCGGGGAGCTGTTTTTT. This gives the protein CASSGTADTGELFF.

In this sample, this clone turned up once. The chain joins TRBV5-4 to TRBJ2-1; 8 bases are a match to TRBD2. The CDR3 has 14 amino acids. From germline, CDR1 is SGHNT and CDR2 YYREEE (reference sequence). The V gene end was trimmed by 7 bases and the J gene end by 8 bases; junction bases not matched to a gene: 11. DNA of the CDR3: TGTGCCAGCTACATACTAGCGGCGGGAGATGAGCAGTTCTTC. Protein sequence: CASYILAAGDEQFF.

The chain couples TRBV6-5 to TRBJ1-3; 8 positions match TRBD1. CDR1 and CDR2 (germline): MNHEY, SVGAGI. Trimming cost V 6 bases and J 3 bases; bases outside gene matches: 7. The CDR3 is 15 residues long. The DNA for the CDR3 is TGTGCCAGCAGCCAGTTCAGGGGGCTTGGAAACACCATATATTTT. Translating gives CASSQFRGLGNTIYF.

The chain recombines TRBV28 with TRBJ1-6; 8 bases line up with TRBD1. Germline V lookup: CDR1 MDHEN, CDR2 SYDVKM. V shed 8 bases and J 7 bases; nucleotides not matched to a gene: 7. This CDR3 is built from 14 residues. The CDR3 region has the DNA TGTGCCAGCTCTCCGGGACAGGAGAATTCACCCCTCCACTTT. Protein: CASSPGQENSPLHF. Full variable domain (rest looked up from reference TRBV28 and TRBJ1-6): DVKVTQSSRYLVKRTGEKVFLECVQDMDHENMFWYRQDPGLGLRLIYFSYDVKMKEKGDIPEGYSVSREKKERFSLILESASTNQTSMYLCASSPGQENSPLHFGNGTRLTVT.

The rearrangement joins TRBV2 to TRBJ1-1; TRBD1 agrees at 7 bases. The CDR3 covers 15 residues. After removal of 7 bases from V and 1 base from J, the junction contained 9 bases not matched to a gene. The germline gives CDR1 SNHLY, CDR2 FYNNEI. CDR3 bases: TGTGCCAGCACCCGATACCGGGACAGGAACACTGAAGCTTTCTTT. Translating gives CASTRYRDRNTEAFF.

There are a few counts of this clone. The genes are TRBV7-2 and TRBJ2-7, with 11 bases aligning to TRBD2. CDR1 and CDR2 (germline): SGHTA, FQGNSA. The CDR3 has 16 residues. J gave up 7 bases and V 1 base, and 9 bases lay outside the gene matches. CDR3 DNA sequence: TGTGCCAGCAGCTTAGTCAGGGCTAGCGGGAGGCTTGAGCAGTACTTC. Translated: CASSLVRASGRLEQYF.

This chain links TRBV29-1 with TRBJ1-3; D not certain. Germline CDR1 SQVTM, CDR2 ANQGSEA. The germline V and J ends were trimmed by 7 bases and 0 bases, with 7 bases remaining between them. The CDR3 has 12 amino acids. The CDR3, as DNA: TGCAGCGCCCGGGACTCTGGAAACACCATATATTTT. Translation: CSARDSGNTIYF.

The chain employs TRBV30 and TRBJ1-6, with 7 bases fitting TRBD1. Germline CDR1 is GTSNPN and CDR2 is SVGIG (reference sequence). The V gene end was trimmed by 2 bases and the J gene end by 10 bases; junction bases not matched to a gene: 14. This CDR3 is 16 amino acids long. CDR3 DNA: TGTGCCTGGAGTCCCCACAGGTCAGGGGGATACTCACCCCTCCACTTT. Amino acid sequence: CAWSPHRSGGYSPLHF.

This sequence joins TRBV5-4 and TRBJ2-5; perhaps TRBD1 as D (6 bases). This CDR3 region has 13 residues. Per germline, CDR1 SGHNT and CDR2 YYREEE (reference sequence). V dropped 3 bases and J dropped 5 bases, with 11 bases sitting between them. For the CDR3, the DNA is TGTGCCAGCAGCTCACAGGGCCGGGAGACCCAGTACTTC. This encodes CASSSQGRETQYF. The variable domain in full, with the rest retrieved from reference TRBV5-4 and TRBJ2-5, is ETGVTQSPTHLIKTRGQQVTLRCSSQSGHNTVSWYQQALGQGPQFIFQYYREEENGRGNFPPRFSGLQFPNYSSELNVNALELDDSALYLCASSSQGRETQYFGPGTRLLVL.

This clone has only a few counts. The rearrangement uses TRBV7-9 and TRBJ1-5; tentatively, D is TRBD1 (5 bases). From germline, CDR1 is SEHNR and CDR2 FQNEAQ (reference sequence). V lost 5 bases and J lost 4, with 12 bases in between. The CDR3 spans 14 residues. This CDR3 is CASSPGTTNQPQHF. The CDR3 nucleotides are TGTGCCAGCAGCCCAGGGACTACGAATCAGCCCCAGCATTTT.